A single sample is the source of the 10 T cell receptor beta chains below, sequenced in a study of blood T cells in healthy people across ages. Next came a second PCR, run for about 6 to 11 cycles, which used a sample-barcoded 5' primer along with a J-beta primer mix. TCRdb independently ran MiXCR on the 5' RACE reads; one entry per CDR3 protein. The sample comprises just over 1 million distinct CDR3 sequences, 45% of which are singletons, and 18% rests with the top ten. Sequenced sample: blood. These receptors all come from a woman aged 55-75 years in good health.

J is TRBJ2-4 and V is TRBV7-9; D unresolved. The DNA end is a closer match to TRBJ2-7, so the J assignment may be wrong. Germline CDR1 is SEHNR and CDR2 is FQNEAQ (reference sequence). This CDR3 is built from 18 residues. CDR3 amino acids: CASSPKREEVKLWYEQYF. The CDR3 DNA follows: TGTGCCAGCAGCCCTAAACGAGAGGAAGTCAAATTGTGGTACGAGCAGTACTTC.

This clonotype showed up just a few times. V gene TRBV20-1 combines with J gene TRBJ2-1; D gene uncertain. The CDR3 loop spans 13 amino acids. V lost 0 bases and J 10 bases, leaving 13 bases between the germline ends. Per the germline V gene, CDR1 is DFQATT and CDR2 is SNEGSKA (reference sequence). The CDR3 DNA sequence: TGCAGTGCTAGAGATGCAAGCCGGTGGGAGCAGTTCTTC. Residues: CSARDASRWEQFF.

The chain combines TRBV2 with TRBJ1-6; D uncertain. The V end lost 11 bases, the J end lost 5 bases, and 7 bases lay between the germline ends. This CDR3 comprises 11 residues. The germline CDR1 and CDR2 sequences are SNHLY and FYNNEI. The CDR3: CAYRDNSPLHF. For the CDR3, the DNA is TGTGCCTACAGAGATAATTCACCCCTCCACTTT.

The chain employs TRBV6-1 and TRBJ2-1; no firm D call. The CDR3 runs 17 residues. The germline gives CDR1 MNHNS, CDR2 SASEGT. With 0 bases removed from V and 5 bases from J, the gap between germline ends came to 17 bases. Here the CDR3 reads CASSEALQGRINNEQFF. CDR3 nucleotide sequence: TGTGCCAGCAGTGAAGCGCTTCAAGGCAGAATCAACAATGAGCAGTTCTTC.

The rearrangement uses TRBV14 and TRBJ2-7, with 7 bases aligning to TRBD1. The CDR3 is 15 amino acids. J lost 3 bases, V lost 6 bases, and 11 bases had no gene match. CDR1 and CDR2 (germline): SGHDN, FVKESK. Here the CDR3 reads CASRGEKGQSYEQYF. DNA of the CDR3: TGTGCCAGCAGGGGGGAGAAGGGACAGAGCTACGAGCAGTACTTC.

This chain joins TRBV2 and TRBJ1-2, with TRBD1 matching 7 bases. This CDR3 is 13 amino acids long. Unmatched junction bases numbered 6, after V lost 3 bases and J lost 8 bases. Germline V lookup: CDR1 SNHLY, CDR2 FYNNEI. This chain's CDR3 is CASSDRGIGGYTF. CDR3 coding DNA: TGTGCCAGCAGTGACAGGGGGATAGGGGGCTACACCTTC.

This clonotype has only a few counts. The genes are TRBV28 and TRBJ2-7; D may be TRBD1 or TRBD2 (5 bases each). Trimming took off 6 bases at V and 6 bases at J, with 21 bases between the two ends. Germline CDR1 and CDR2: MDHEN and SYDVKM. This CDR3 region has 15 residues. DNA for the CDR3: TGTGCCAGCAGGACACCGGGACCGGGGTTCCTCGAGCAGTACTTC. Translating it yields CASRTPGPGFLEQYF. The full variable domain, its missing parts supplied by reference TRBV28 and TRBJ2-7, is DVKVTQSSRYLVKRTGEKVFLECVQDMDHENMFWYRQDPGLGLRLIYFSYDVKMKEKGDIPEGYSVSREKKERFSLILESASTNQTSMYLCASRTPGPGFLEQYFGPGTRLTVT.

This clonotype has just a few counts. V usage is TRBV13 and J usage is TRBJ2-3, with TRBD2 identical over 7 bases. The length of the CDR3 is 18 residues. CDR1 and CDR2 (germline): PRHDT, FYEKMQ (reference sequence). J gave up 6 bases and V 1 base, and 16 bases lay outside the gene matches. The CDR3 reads CASSLESIAGQISDTQYF. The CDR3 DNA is TGTGCCAGCAGCTTAGAATCGATAGCGGGCCAGATTTCGGATACGCAGTATTTT.

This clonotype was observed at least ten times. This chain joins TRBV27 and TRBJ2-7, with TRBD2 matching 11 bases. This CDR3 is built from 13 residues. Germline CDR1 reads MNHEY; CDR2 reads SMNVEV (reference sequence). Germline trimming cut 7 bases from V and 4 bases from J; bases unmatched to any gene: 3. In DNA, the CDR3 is TGTGCCAGCATGGGACTAGCGGAATACGAGCAGTACTTC. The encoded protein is CASMGLAEYEQYF.

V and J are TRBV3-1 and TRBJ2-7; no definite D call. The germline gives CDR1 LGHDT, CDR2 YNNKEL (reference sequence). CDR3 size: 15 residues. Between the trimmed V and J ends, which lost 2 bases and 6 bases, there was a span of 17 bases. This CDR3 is CASSQLTPPAPEQYF. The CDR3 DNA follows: TGTGCCAGCAGCCAACTAACCCCCCCGGCGCCCGAGCAGTACTTC.